Listed below are T cell receptor beta chains from one sample, sequenced in a study of early T cells in non-severe SARS-CoV-2 infection. From the 5' RACE reads, TCRdb called clonotypes with MiXCR, one entry per CDR3 protein. The sample lists about 27,000 distinct CDR3 sequences, 5.1% seen once, with under 4.5% in the top ten. What was sequenced was whole blood. These receptors were obtained from an adult who was a healthcare worker with PCR-confirmed SARS-CoV-2 infection or an uninfected control (not recorded which). CDR3s include the opening cysteine and the closing phenylalanine or tryptophan. Each record gives: D gene, J gene, clone size, V gene, CDR3 DNA, CDR3 protein. A D gene is named only where the DNA matches it firmly. Clone size is given for some rows only: seen once, a few or many times, or a class if the clone is expanded.

TRBD1	TRBJ2-1	.	TRBV20-1	TGCAGTGCTAGAGAGAGGGACAGGGCTTACAATGAGCAGTTCTTC	CSARERDRAYNEQFF
.	TRBJ2-7	many	TRBV10-3	TGTGCCATCAGTGGTCAACAGTCCTACGAGCAGTACTTC	CAISGQQSYEQYF
.	TRBJ2-2	many	TRBV5-1	TGCGCCAGCAGCTTGTACGACAGAAACACCGGGGAGCTGTTTTTT	CASSLYDRNTGELFF
TRBD1	TRBJ1-1	few	TRBV20-1	TGCAGTGCAGGACAGGGGATGAACACTGAAGCTTTCTTT	CSAGQGMNTEAFF
.	TRBJ2-7	many	TRBV12-3/TRBV12-4	TGTGCCAGCAGTGCTAGGAGCTACGAGCAGTACTTC	CASSARSYEQYF
.	TRBJ1-1	many	TRBV12-3/TRBV12-4	TGTGCCAGCAGTTCTTCCCCTGAAGCTTTCTTT	CASSSSPEAFF
.	TRBJ1-5	many	TRBV4-3	TGCGCCAGCAGCCAAGATATTGGGGGAGGAGGGCAGCCCCAGCATTTT	CASSQDIGGGGQPQHF
.	TRBJ2-3	many	TRBV30	TGTGCCTGGAGTGACAGTGGAGATACGCAGTATTTT	CAWSDSGDTQYF
.	TRBJ2-6	many	TRBV29-1	TGCAGCGCCACCGACAGCTCTGGGGCCAACGTCCTGACTTTC	CSATDSSGANVLTF
.	TRBJ2-3	many	TRBV12-3/TRBV12-4	TGTGCCAGCAGTTTCCAGGGAATGGGCACAGATACGCAGTATTTT	CASSFQGMGTDTQYF
TRBD2	TRBJ2-3	many	TRBV12-3/TRBV12-4	TGTGCCAGCAGTGGGCTAGCGGGGGGAGAATATTTCACCGATACGCAGTACTTT	CASSGLAGGEYFTDTQYF
.	TRBJ2-6	medium-sized	TRBV12-5	TGTGCTAGTTGTCCCCCTGGGGCCAACGTCCTGACTTTC	CASCPPGANVLTF
.	TRBJ2-7	many	TRBV7-2	TGTGCCAGCAGCCGCCACCCCTTGACGGGTCGAGACGAGCAGTACTTC	CASSRHPLTGRDEQYF
.	TRBJ2-3	many	TRBV12-3/TRBV12-4	TGTGCCAGCACCATAGCTGCAGATACGCAGTATTTT	CASTIAADTQYF
TRBD2	TRBJ2-1	many	TRBV5-1	TGCGCCAGCAGCTTGGATAACCGGGGGGGCAATGAGCAGTTCTTC	CASSLDNRGGNEQFF
.	TRBJ1-6	many	TRBV12-3/TRBV12-4	TGTGCCAGCAGTACCGGGACCGGGTATGGTTCACCCCTCCACTTT	CASSTGTGYGSPLHF
TRBD1	TRBJ2-1	many	TRBV2	TGTGCCAGCAGGGGAGGACAGGGGGCAATTGGGGCCTACAATGAGCAGTTCTTC	CASRGGQGAIGAYNEQFF
.	TRBJ2-7	many	TRBV19	TGTGCCAGTAGCACAGGGTACTACGAGCAGTACTTC	CASSTGYYEQYF
TRBD1	TRBJ1-1	.	TRBV7-9	TGTGCCAGCAGCTTAGCCGGACAGGGAAGAGGAGCTTTCTTT	CASSLAGQGRGAFF
TRBD1	TRBJ1-1	few	TRBV18	TGTGCCAGCTCACGGACAGGGGAGGACACTGAAGCTTTCTTT	CASSRTGEDTEAFF
TRBD2	TRBJ2-2	.	TRBV2	TGTGCCAGCACAAGGCTAGCGGTTACCGGGGAGCTGTTTTTT	CASTRLAVTGELFF
TRBD1	TRBJ1-2	many	TRBV5-6	TGTGCCAGCAGCTTCACTGGGGGACAGACCGAGACCTATGGCTACACCTTC	CASSFTGGQTETYGYTF